This T cell receptor (beta chain) is from a study of blood T cell repertoires in COVID-19. Background on the study: Spain, Italy and the United States supplied samples that represented acute and convalescent COVID-19. Sources were T cells, B-cell-depleted T cells, or PBMCs; the material itself was cDNA or gDNA.

CDR3 length: 18 amino acids. J gave up 1 base and V 6 bases, and 11 bases lay outside the gene matches. Germline V CDR1 and CDR2: LNHDA, SQIVND (reference sequence). Authors' methods: Amplification from reference gene primers served as the basis for estimated nucleated cell counts. Measured with immunoSEQ multiplex PCR; TCRdb has only the in-frame clones, and not every one. The DNA gave D and trimming, while V, J and clone size come from that table. The profile shows about 75,000 clones, approximately 86% of them singletons. The sequencing sample was made of peripheral blood. V is TRBV19 and J is TRBJ2-1; 11 bases agree with TRBD1. The TCR comes from a woman in her fifties or sixties with acute or convalescent COVID-19. The CDR3 bases are TGTGCCAGTAGGGATGTATTGGGACAGGGGGTATCCTACAATGAGCAGTTCTTC. Translated: CASRDVLGQGVSYNEQFF.